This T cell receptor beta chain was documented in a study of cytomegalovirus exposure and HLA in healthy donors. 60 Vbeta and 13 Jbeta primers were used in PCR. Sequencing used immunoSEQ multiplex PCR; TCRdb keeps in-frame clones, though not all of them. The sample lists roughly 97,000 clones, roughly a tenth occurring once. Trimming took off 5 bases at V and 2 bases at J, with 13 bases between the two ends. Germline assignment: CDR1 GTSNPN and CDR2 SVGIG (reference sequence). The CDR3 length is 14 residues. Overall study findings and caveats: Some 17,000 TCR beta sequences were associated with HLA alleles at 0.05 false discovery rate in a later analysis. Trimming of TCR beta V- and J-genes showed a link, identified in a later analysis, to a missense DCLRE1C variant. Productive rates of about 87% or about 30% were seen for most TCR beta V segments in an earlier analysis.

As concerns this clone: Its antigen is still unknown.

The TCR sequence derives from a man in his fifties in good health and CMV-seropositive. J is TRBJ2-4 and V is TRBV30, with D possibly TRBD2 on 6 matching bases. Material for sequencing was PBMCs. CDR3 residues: CAWAFAGTKNIQYF. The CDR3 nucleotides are TGTGCCTGGGCTTTCGCGGGGACCAAAAACATTCAGTACTTC. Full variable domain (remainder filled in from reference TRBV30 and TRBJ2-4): SQTIHQWPATLVQPVGSPLSLECTVEGTSNPNLYWYRQAAGRGLQLLFYSVGIGQISSEVPQNLSASRPQDRQFILSSKKLLLSDSGFYLCAWAFAGTKNIQYFGAGTRLSVL.